The entry that follows covers one T cell receptor (beta chain) sequence. The specificity of this receptor is unknown. Base qualities are missing; no much larger clone stands one base away. The donors were healthy, HIV-negative adults who had no recently reported acute infections or vaccinations. Every donor was a Caucasian adult residing in Nashville, Tennessee, USA. CD4+ T cells were enriched by magnetic negative selection; naive cells were then positively selected on CD45RA, and the negative fraction formed the memory subset. After blood collection by leukapheresis, PBMCs were isolated using Ficoll-Histopaque density gradient centrifugation and then cryopreserved in the vapor phase of liquid nitrogen. Analytical flow cytometry was used to check the purity and quantity of each magnetically sorted T cell population. Genomic DNA was isolated from each sorted fraction and quantified by UV absorbance on a Nanodrop 2000c.

The sample comes from a study of shared clonotypes between healthy human individuals (dated by TCRdb to 2018 to 2020). Regarding the complete study: Three men and two women, aged 18 to 49 years, made up the cohort. For each donor, CD4 naive and CD4 memory were each given three plates, CD8 naive was given two plates, and CD8 memory was given one plate. Blood TCR repertoires of a handful of healthy adults were deeply sequenced to estimate repertoire size and the extent of clonotype sharing between individuals. Libraries were prepared and TCR repertoires were sequenced by different laboratories using diverse techniques, in order to increase sequencing depth and limit assay-specific biases. Leukapheresis yielded between about 0.94 and 8.9 billion PBMCs per donor.

The germline ends are 8 bases apart after V is trimmed by 3 bases and J by 7 bases. The CDR3 contains 12 residues, cysteine and phenylalanine counted. The sequence is cut down to CDR3 DNA, 36 bases in frame from base 1. Paper-wide results and their limitations: The genetic and exposure-history diversity represented was limited by the small number of donors. Naive subsets generally had larger estimated clonotype richness than memory subsets. Pairwise subsampling led to the expectation that sequencing depth would affect the degree of clonotype sharing among donors. When four donors were compared, the shared fraction of clonotypes was around 5% for naive CD4, roughly 3.4% for naive CD8, 2.3% for memory CD4, and less than 0.45% for memory CD8. Higher generation probabilities were observed for clonotypes shared by all four sorted-subset donors than for non-shared clonotypes. Rarefaction of sorted-subset datasets indicated incomplete sequencing despite the large sequencing depth. Only blood was sampled, and tissue TCR repertoires likely differ from those in blood.

Using the deep immunoSEQ assay, multiplex PCR amplified TCR CDR3 regions from genomic DNA. For each cell subset, the extracted genomic DNA was distributed evenly across all wells of several immunoSEQ 96-well plates, and each plate served as one replicate. For sorted subsets, about 200 ng genomic DNA, equal to about 30,000 T cell genomes, was loaded into each replicate PCR. Purified libraries were measured with a Qubit 3.0 fluorometer, size-checked on a Bioanalyzer 2100, and measured again with the KAPA Library Quantification kit. A separate single-read 150-cycle Illumina NextSeq 550 flow cell was used to sequence each immunoSEQ 96-well plate. In the source study's methods: Because the immunoSEQ output included only junctional sequences and no quality scores, the filtering could not be the same as the filtering used for full-length reads. Sequences were annotated with PyIR, a Python wrapper for IgBLAST v1.9, and V/J genes and CDR3 were assigned using IMGT germline references. Reads were filtered out if the reads had weak V/J assignments (E-value above 1e-6), no CDR3, stop codons, out-of-frame junctions, or ambiguous translated residues. V3J clonotypes were defined as sequences sharing an identical inferred V gene, J gene, and CDR3 amino acid sequence. Percentage overlap between repertoires was calculated by dividing the number of shared unique clonotypes by the size of the smaller repertoire. Three approaches were used to assess repertoire richness: RTK rarefaction, the Chao1 estimator, and Recon v2.1 estimates of unobserved clonotypes. OLGA was used to compute generation probabilities for all TCRbeta clonotypes that the gDNA method yielded from a handful of donors. The source is immuneACCESS, and TCRdb retained only in-frame sequences with V and J called. Part of the clones is not carried over; for the studies checked, unresolved V genes explain less than half of this, and the remainder is unexplained. V, J and clone size are those of that table, while D and trimming were read from the DNA. The sample table holds 2 million to 2.5 million clones, of which roughly 95% were seen once. Jointly, the top ten make up 0.1% to 0.15% of the sample.

Recombination connected TRBV5-3 to TRBJ2-1, with the D call perhaps TRBD1 or TRBD2, as 5 bases match in each case. TRBV5-3 is labeled an ORF, and its function is uncertain. The sample taken for sequencing was naive CD4+ T cells sorted from blood. The cell subset or site label, as the study defines it: CD45RA+ positively selected. The sequence derives from a young man in good health. The CDR3 region has the sequence CARSWDRNEQFF. The sequenced DNA is TGTGCCAGAAGCTGGGACCGGAATGAGCAGTTCTTC.